This T cell receptor (beta chain) was profiled in a study of blood T cell repertoires in COVID-19. Study overall: The analysed material was cDNA or gDNA that came from T cells, B-cell-depleted T cells, or PBMCs.

Libraries were prepared by immunoSEQ multiplex PCR; TCRdb keeps only in-frame clonotypes and omits some of them. Of under 75,000 clones listed, 72% are singletons. V gave up 3 bases and J gave up 4 bases; unmatched junction bases: 12. The CDR3 is 17 amino acids. Germline CDR1 is SGDLS and CDR2 is YYNGEE. The chain carries TRBV9 and TRBJ2-3; TRBD2 aligns across 9 bases. Sequencing was performed on peripheral blood. The clonotype originates from a woman in her 70s with COVID-19, enrolled during active disease. This CDR3 is CASSARSGTSSPDTQYF. CDR3 sequence (DNA): TGTGCCAGCAGCGCCCGCTCCGGGACTAGCTCTCCAGATACGCAGTATTTT.